This is a list of T cell receptor beta chains from one sample in a study of CD8 T cells in ankylosing spondylitis. TCRdb reprocessed the 5' RACE reads with MiXCR, giving one entry per CDR3 protein. Of about 330,000 distinct CDR3 sequences listed, roughly 8% were seen once; the top ten hold less than 15%. Sequenced input: blood, either unsorted or a sorted T cell fraction (not recorded which). The receptors shown here come from a male donor with ankylosing spondylitis. CDR3s leave out the opening cysteine and the closing phenylalanine or tryptophan.

v_call	j_call	cdr3_aa
TRBV5-1	TRBJ2-7	ASSSGTSGNMGYEQY
TRBV7-2	TRBJ2-2	ASRRENGGELF
TRBV18	TRBJ2-5	ASSPRLGGETQY
TRBV7-8	TRBJ2-7	ASSFSTSGAYEQY
TRBV5-1	TRBJ2-3	ASSSDGALTDTQY
TRBV27	TRBJ1-4	ASSLRGSYEKLF
TRBV29-1	TRBJ2-1	SGGPTGGHGSYNEQF
TRBV29-1	TRBJ2-1	SVEGLAGGSANEQF
TRBV10-3	TRBJ2-1	AMSERGGANEQF
TRBV2	TRBJ2-7	ASSQTLDPSEQY
TRBV7-2	TRBJ2-3	ASSFRGQGLDTQY
TRBV20-1	TRBJ1-1	SARPRQVLEAF
TRBV20-1	TRBJ2-1	SAREPAGRDNEQF
TRBV9	TRBJ2-1	ASSVGQGHGEQF
TRBV6-5	TRBJ2-7	ASSYGTEAYEQY
TRBV3-1	TRBJ2-1	ASSQETSGTYNEQF
TRBV12-3/TRBV12-4	TRBJ1-6	ASSFDRGHNSPLH
TRBV28	TRBJ1-2	ASSSLQGVSLGYT
TRBV7-9	TRBJ2-3	ASSLGPLAVDTQY
TRBV5-1	TRBJ2-3	ASGWTSGSDTQY
TRBV5-1	TRBJ2-1	ASSSTGGYNEQF
TRBV29-1	TRBJ2-7	SVFVSYEQY
TRBV4-2	TRBJ1-6	ASSQVRTGQPNSPLH
TRBV4-1	TRBJ2-1	ASSRRSGTAYNEQF
TRBV18	TRBJ1-1	ASSGTRGAF
TRBV20-1	TRBJ1-1	SARTGGEHTEAF
TRBV5-1	TRBJ2-1	ASSSIAGGPVEQF
TRBV12-3/TRBV12-4	TRBJ1-1	ASSSGRVNTEAF
TRBV18	TRBJ2-2	ASSPGDPGELF